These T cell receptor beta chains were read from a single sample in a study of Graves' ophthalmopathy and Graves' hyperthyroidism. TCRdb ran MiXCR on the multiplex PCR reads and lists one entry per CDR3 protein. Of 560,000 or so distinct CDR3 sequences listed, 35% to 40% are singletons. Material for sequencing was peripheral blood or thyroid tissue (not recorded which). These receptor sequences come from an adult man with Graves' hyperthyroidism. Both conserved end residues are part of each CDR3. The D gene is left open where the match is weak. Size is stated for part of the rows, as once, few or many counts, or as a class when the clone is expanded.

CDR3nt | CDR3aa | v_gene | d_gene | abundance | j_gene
TGTGCCAGCAGCCAAGGAGCCCCGGGACTTGGGTACGAGCAGTACTTC | CASSQGAPGLGYEQYF | TRBV14 | . | . | TRBJ2-7
TGCGCCAGCAGCTTGGCACTAGCGGGAGTCGAGCAGTACTTC | CASSLALAGVEQYF | TRBV5-1 | TRBD2 | few | TRBJ2-7
TGTGCCGGCAGCGAAGGTCGGGCAGGGAGAAACACCATATATTTT | CAGSEGRAGRNTIYF | TRBV7-2 | . | few | TRBJ1-3
TGTGCCAGCAGCAAATCCCTCGACAGGAATAACATCAACGAGCAGTACTTC | CASSKSLDRNNINEQYF | TRBV13 | . | many | TRBJ2-7
TGTGCCAGCAGCGACGGTATTGGGACATTGAACACTGAAGCTTTCTTT | CASSDGIGTLNTEAFF | TRBV9 | . | many | TRBJ1-1
TGTGCCAGCAGCTTTAGTCAGGGAGAGACCCAGTACTTC | CASSFSQGETQYF | TRBV7-6 | . | many | TRBJ2-5
TGTGCCAGTAAGGGACCGCGGCTCTTACCCCTCCACTTT | CASKGPRLLPLHF | TRBV19 | . | many | TRBJ1-6
TGTGCCATCAGTGAGTCTGCCTATGGCTATGGCTACACCTTC | CAISESAYGYGYTF | TRBV10-3 | . | . | TRBJ1-2
TGTGCCAGCAGTCAACGAGGGGGGTGGATCTATGGCTACACCTTC | CASSQRGGWIYGYTF | TRBV12-3/TRBV12-4 | . | many | TRBJ1-2
TGTGCCAGCTGGGACATGGGATCCTCTGGGGCCAACGTCCTGACTTTC | CASWDMGSSGANVLTF | TRBV6-1 | . | . | TRBJ2-6
TGCAGCGCTTTGGGACAGGTCAACACCGGGGAGCTGTTTTTT | CSALGQVNTGELFF | TRBV29-1 | TRBD1 | many | TRBJ2-2
TGCAGTGCGAGACTAGCGGGAGGGCCGTACGAGCAGTACTTC | CSARLAGGPYEQYF | TRBV20-1 | TRBD2 | many | TRBJ2-7
TGTGCCACCAGTGATCATGCCGGGACTAGCTACAATGAGCAGTTCTTC | CATSDHAGTSYNEQFF | TRBV24-1 | TRBD2 | once | TRBJ2-1
TGTGCCAGCAGCTTAGCTGGGCTAGCGGCCGGCTACGAGCAGTACTTC | CASSLAGLAAGYEQYF | TRBV7-8 | TRBD2 | many | TRBJ2-7
TGTGCCAGCAGCGTATTGGGGGCGAACACCGGGGAGCTGTTTTTT | CASSVLGANTGELFF | TRBV9 | . | few | TRBJ2-2
TGCAGTGCTAAAGCGGGCCCTTACAATGAGCAGTTCTTC | CSAKAGPYNEQFF | TRBV20-1 | . | . | TRBJ2-1
TGTGCCAGTAGTATTAGGGGAGGGGAGCTGTTTTTT | CASSIRGGELFF | TRBV19 | . | . | TRBJ2-2
TGTGCCAGCAGTGTACACCTGGGACCGGATACCTACGAGCAGTACTTC | CASSVHLGPDTYEQYF | TRBV25-1 | . | many | TRBJ2-7
TGTGCCAGCAGTGAAGCGGCCCGCTACTTCTATGGCTACACCTTC | CASSEAARYFYGYTF | TRBV2 | . | . | TRBJ1-2
TGCAGTGCCAGCAGTAGGGGAACAGGGAACTACGAGCAGTACTTC | CSASSRGTGNYEQYF | TRBV20-1 | . | . | TRBJ2-7
TGCAGCCAAGATGAGCCAGGACAAGAGACCCAGTACTTC | CSQDEPGQETQYF | TRBV29-1 | . | . | TRBJ2-5
TGTGCCAGTAGATCGGGACAGGCTGAGACCCAGTACTTC | CASRSGQAETQYF | TRBV19 | TRBD1 | many | TRBJ2-5
TGTGCCAGCATAAGGGGGGGTCAGCCCCAGCATTTT | CASIRGGQPQHF | TRBV2 | . | once | TRBJ1-5
TGTGCCAGCAGCTTAATAGGGACTAGCGAGACACGAGAGCTGTTTTTT | CASSLIGTSETRELFF | TRBV7-9 | TRBD2 | few | TRBJ2-2
TGTGCCAGCAGCGACATACAGGGACTGGCCGAGCAGTACTTC | CASSDIQGLAEQYF | TRBV5-6 | . | many | TRBJ2-7
TGTGCCATCAGTGTGAATAAATACAGGGAGAACACTGAAGCCTTCTTT | CAISVNKYRENTEAFF | TRBV10-3 | . | . | TRBJ1-1
TGTGCCAGCAGCTGGGGACAGCATTTT | CASSWGQHF | TRBV7-8 | . | . | TRBJ1-5
TGTGCCAACTATATTGGGGGGACAGGGCTTGGAGCTTTCTTT | CANYIGGTGLGAFF | TRBV5-5 | TRBD1 | . | TRBJ1-1
TGCAGCGTTGAAGAGTCCGGAGCTGGCTACACCTTC | CSVEESGAGYTF | TRBV29-1 | . | many | TRBJ1-2
TGTGCCAGCTCACTGGACAGAATAAATTCACCCCTCCACTTT | CASSLDRINSPLHF | TRBV7-8 | . | few | TRBJ1-6
TGCAGCGTTGATAAAGGACGTTATGGGACTGAAAAACTGTTTTTT | CSVDKGRYGTEKLFF | TRBV29-1 | . | . | TRBJ1-4
TGTGCCAGCAGCCAAGGTTACCTGTGGGAGCAGTACTTC | CASSQGYLWEQYF | TRBV14 | . | many | TRBJ2-7
TGTGCCACCAGCAGAGATCTTTCGAGAATTGAGCAGTTCTTC | CATSRDLSRIEQFF | TRBV15 | . | few | TRBJ2-1
TGCGCCAGCAGCTTGGACGGCGGGGACAGGGTTGAGACTGAAGCTTTCTTT | CASSLDGGDRVETEAFF | TRBV5-1 | TRBD1 | . | TRBJ1-1
TGTGCCAGCAGCTTAGGCAGTTCCAACACTGAAGCTTTCTTT | CASSLGSSNTEAFF | TRBV7-9 | . | many | TRBJ1-1
TGTGCCACCAAGGACAGGGAAGAGACCCAGTACTTC | CATKDREETQYF | TRBV24-1 | TRBD1 | many | TRBJ2-5
TGTGCCTGGAGTTATCTTGAGGAAGCTTTCTTT | CAWSYLEEAFF | TRBV30 | . | few | TRBJ1-1
TGTGCCAGCGTCCTTAACGGGCTTAGCAATCAGCCCCAGCATTTT | CASVLNGLSNQPQHF | TRBV6-5 | . | many | TRBJ1-5
TGCAGTGCTAGAGAGTCAGAAATCGGGCCCCAGCATTTT | CSARESEIGPQHF | TRBV20-1 | . | . | TRBJ1-5
TGTGCCAGCAGTCCGGGACAAAGCTCCTACGAGCAGTACTTC | CASSPGQSSYEQYF | TRBV7-9 | . | many | TRBJ2-7
TGCGCCAGCAGCCAAGTGCGAGATCGCGGGAAGGCGGATGGCTACACCTTC | CASSQVRDRGKADGYTF | TRBV4-1 | . | many | TRBJ1-2
TGTGCCAGTAGTATTGGGGGTTGGACCGGGGAGCTGTTTTTT | CASSIGGWTGELFF | TRBV19 | . | . | TRBJ2-2